This TCR beta chain was captured by sequencing in a study of T cell changes during pregnancy in multiple sclerosis. The protocol was immunoSEQ multiplex PCR, while the TCRdb copy is restricted to in-frame clones and leaves out a portion. The sample carries about 100,000 clones, around 92% recorded once. V trimming: 5 bases; J trimming: 0 bases; junction bases outside the gene matches: 15. The CDR3 consists of 19 residues. From germline, CDR1 is SGHTA and CDR2 FQGTGA. The sample here was peripheral blood, taken after pregnancy. The chain recombines TRBV7-3 with TRBJ2-1; 8 bases map to TRBD1. The source is a female donor with multiple sclerosis, enrolled in a pregnancy study. The CDR3 region is CASSLLRFLRGLSYNEQFF. The CDR3 region has the DNA TGTGCCAGCAGCCTACTCAGGTTCCTCAGGGGGCTCTCCTACAATGAGCAGTTCTTC.